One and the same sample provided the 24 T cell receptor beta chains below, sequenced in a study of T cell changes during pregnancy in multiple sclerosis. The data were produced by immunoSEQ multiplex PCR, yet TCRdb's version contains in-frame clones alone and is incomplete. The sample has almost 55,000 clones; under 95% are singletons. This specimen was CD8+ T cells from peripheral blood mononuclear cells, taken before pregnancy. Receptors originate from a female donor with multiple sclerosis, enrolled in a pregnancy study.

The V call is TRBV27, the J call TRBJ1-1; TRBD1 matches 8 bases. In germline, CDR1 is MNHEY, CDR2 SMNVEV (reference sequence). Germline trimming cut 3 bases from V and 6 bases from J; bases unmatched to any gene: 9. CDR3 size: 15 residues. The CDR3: CASSFGTGGVSEAFF. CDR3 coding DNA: TGTGCCAGCAGTTTTGGGACAGGCGGGGTCTCTGAAGCTTTCTTT.

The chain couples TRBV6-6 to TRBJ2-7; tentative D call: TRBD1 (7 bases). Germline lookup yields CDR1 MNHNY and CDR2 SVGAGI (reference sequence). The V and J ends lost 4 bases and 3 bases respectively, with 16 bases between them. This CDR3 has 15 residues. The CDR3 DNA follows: TGTGCCAGCAGTTTGAGCAGGGGGGCGATCTACGAGCAGTACTTC. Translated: CASSLSRGAIYEQYF.

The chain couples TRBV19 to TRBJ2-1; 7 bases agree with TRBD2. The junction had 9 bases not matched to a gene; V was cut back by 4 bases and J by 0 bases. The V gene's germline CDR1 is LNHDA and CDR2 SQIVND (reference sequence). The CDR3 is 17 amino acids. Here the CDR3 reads CASSTNLGGSSYNEQFF. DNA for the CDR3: TGTGCCAGTAGTACCAACCTGGGGGGGAGCTCCTACAATGAGCAGTTCTTC.

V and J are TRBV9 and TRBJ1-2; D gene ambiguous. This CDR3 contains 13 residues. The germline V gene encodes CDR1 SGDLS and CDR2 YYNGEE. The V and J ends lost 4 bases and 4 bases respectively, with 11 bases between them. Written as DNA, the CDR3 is TGTGCCAGCAGCCCTGCTGAGGTCTATGGCTACACCTTC. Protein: CASSPAEVYGYTF. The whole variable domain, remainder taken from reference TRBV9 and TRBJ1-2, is DSGVTQTPKHLITATGQRVTLRCSPRSGDLSVYWYQQSLDQGLQFLIQYYNGEERAKGNILERFSAQQFPDLHSELNLSSLELGDSALYFCASSPAEVYGYTFGSGTRLTVV.

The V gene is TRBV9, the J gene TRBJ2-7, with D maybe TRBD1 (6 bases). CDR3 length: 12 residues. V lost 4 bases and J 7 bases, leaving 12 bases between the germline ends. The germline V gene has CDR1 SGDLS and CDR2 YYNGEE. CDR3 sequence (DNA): TGTGCCAGCAGCAAACAGGGCGGGGAGCAGTACTTC. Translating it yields CASSKQGGEQYF.

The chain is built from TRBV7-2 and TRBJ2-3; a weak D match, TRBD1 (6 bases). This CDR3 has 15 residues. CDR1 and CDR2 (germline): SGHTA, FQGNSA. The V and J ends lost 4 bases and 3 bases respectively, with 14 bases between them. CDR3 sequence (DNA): TGTGCCAGCAGCTACTACAGGGTTAGGACAGATACGCAGTATTTT. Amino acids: CASSYYRVRTDTQYF.

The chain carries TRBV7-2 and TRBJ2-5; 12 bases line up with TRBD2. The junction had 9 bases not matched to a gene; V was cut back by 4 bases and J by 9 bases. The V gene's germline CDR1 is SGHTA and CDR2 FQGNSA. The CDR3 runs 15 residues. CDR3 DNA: TGTGCCAGCAGCTCCACTAGCGGGGGGCACGAGGCCCAGTACTTC. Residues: CASSSTSGGHEAQYF.

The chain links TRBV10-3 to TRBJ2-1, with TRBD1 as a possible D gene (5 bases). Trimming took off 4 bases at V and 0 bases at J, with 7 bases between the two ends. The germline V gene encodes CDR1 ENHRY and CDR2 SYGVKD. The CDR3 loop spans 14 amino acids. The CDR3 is CAISAQGSYNEQFF. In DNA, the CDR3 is TGTGCCATCAGTGCCCAGGGCTCCTACAATGAGCAGTTCTTC.

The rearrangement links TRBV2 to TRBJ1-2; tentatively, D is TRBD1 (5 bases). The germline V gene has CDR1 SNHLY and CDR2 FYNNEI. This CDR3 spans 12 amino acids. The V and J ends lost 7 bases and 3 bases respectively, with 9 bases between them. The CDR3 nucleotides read TGTGCCAGCACCACAGGTTACTATGGCTACACCTTC. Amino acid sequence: CASTTGYYGYTF.

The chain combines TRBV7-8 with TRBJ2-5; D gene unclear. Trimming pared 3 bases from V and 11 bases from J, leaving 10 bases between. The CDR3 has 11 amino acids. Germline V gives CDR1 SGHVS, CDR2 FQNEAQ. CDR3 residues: CASSFGPYQYF. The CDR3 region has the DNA TGTGCCAGCAGCTTCGGTCCGTATCAGTACTTC.

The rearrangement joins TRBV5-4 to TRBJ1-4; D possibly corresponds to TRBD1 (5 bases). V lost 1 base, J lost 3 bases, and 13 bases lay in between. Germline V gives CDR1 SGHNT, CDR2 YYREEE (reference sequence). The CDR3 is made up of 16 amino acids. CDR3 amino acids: CASSLRGTNPNEKLFF. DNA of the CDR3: TGTGCCAGCAGCTTGAGGGGTACAAATCCTAATGAAAAACTGTTTTTT.

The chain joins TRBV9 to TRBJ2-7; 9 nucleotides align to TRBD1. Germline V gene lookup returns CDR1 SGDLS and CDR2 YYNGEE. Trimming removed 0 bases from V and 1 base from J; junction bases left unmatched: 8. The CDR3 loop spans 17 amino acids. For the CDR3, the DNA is TGTGCCAGCAGCGTAGTAGGACGGACAGGGGAGTCCTACGAGCAGTACTTC. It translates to CASSVVGRTGESYEQYF.

The CDR3 reads CASSVGRGPYEQYF. Written as DNA, the CDR3 is TGTGCCAGCAGCGTAGGACGGGGTCCCTACGAGCAGTACTTC. The chain has TRBV9 and TRBJ2-7, with D possibly TRBD2 on 5 matching bases. V was clipped by 0 bases and J by 2 bases, with 9 bases between them. The CDR3 totals 14 residues. Germline CDR1 reads SGDLS; CDR2 reads YYNGEE.

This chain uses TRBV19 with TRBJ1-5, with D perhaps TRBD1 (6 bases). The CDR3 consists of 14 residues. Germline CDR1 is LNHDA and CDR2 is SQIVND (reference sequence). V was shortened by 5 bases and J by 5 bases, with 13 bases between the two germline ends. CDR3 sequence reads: CASSPRTGHQPQHF. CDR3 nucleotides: TGTGCCAGTAGTCCCAGAACAGGGCATCAGCCCCAGCATTTT.

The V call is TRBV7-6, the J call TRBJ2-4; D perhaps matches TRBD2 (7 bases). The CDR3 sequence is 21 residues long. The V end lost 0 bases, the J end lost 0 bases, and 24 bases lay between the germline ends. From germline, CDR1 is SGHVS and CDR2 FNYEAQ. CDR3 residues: CASSLAPYREGGDLAKNIQYF. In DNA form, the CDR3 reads TGTGCCAGCAGCTTAGCCCCTTACAGGGAGGGAGGCGACCTAGCCAAAAACATTCAGTACTTC.

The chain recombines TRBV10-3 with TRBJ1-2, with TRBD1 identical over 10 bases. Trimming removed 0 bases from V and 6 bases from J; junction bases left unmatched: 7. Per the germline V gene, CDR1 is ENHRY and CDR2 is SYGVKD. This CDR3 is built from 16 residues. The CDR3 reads CAISESIGTGDDGYTF. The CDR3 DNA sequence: TGTGCCATCAGTGAGTCTATTGGGACAGGGGACGATGGCTACACCTTC.

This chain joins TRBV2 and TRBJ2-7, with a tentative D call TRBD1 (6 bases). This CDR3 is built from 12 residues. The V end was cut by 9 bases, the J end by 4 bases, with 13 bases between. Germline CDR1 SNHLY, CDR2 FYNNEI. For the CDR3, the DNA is TGTGCCAGAGGAGACAGGCGGTACGAGCAGTACTTC. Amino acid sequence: CARGDRRYEQYF.

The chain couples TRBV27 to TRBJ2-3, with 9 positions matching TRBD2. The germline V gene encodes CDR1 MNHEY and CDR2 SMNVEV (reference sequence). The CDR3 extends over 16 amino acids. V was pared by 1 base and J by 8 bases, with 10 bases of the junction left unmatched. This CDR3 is CASSLYGGGERGTQYF. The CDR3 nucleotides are TGTGCCAGCAGTTTATACGGCGGGGGGGAAAGGGGTACGCAGTATTTT.

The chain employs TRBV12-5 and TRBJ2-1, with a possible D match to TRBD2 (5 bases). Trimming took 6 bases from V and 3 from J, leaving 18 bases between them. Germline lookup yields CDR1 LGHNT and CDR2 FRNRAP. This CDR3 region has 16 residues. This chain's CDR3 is CASGPREGRGYNEQFF. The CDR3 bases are TGTGCTAGTGGCCCTCGAGAGGGAAGAGGCTACAATGAGCAGTTCTTC.

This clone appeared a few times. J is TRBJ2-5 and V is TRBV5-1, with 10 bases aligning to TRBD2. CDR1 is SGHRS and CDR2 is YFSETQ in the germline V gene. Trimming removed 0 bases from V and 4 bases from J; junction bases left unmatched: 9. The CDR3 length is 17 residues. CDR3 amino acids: CASSLVVAGGLGETQYF. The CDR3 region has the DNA TGCGCCAGCAGCTTGGTGGTAGCGGGGGGCCTCGGAGAGACCCAGTACTTC.

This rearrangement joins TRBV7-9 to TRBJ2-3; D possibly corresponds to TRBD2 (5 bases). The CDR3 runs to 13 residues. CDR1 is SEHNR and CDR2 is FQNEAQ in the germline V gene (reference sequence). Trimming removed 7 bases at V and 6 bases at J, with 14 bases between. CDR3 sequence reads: CASIQTLADTQYF. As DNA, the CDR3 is TGTGCCAGCATCCAGACTTTAGCGGATACGCAGTATTTT.

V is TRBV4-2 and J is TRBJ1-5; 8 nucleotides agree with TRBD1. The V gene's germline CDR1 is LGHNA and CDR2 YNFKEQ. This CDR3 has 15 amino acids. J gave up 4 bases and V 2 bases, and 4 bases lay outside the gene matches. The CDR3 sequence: CASSQPGQVNQPQHF. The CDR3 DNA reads TGTGCCAGCAGCCAACCGGGACAGGTTAATCAGCCCCAGCATTTT.

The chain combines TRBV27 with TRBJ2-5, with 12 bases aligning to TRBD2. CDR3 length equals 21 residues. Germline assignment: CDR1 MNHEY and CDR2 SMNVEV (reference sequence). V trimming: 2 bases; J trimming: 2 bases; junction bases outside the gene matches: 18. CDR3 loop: CASSLPPLLAGGSPPQETQYF. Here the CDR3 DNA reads TGTGCCAGCAGTTTACCTCCCCTACTAGCGGGGGGCTCCCCACCTCAAGAGACCCAGTACTTC.

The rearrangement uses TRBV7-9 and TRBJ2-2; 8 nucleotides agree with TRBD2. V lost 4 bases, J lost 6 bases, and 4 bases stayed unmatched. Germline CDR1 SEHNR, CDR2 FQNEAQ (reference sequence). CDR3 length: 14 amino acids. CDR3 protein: CASSSRGGAGELFF. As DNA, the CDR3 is TGTGCCAGCAGCTCACGGGGGGGCGCCGGGGAGCTGTTTTTT.